This T cell receptor (beta chain) stems from a study of cytomegalovirus exposure and HLA in healthy donors. The primer mix had 60 Vbeta and 13 Jbeta primers. Generated by immunoSEQ multiplex PCR, the TCRdb table keeps only in-frame clones and is missing some. The sample lists 100,000 to 150,000 clones, over 70% occurring once. The germline V gene has CDR1 SGHKS and CDR2 YYEKEE (reference sequence). Trimming cost V 4 bases and J 6 bases; bases outside gene matches: 9. CDR3 length equals 15 residues. Material for sequencing was PBMCs. This receptor was identified in a man in his forties or fifties in good health and CMV-seropositive. V and J are TRBV5-5 and TRBJ2-7; 11 positions agree with TRBD1. The CDR3 coding sequence is TGTGCCAGCAGCACCATCGGACAGGGGGCGTCCGAGCAGTACTTC. This gives the protein CASSTIGQGASEQYF. Full variable domain (remainder filled in from reference TRBV5-5 and TRBJ2-7): DAGVTQSPTHLIKTRGQQVTLRCSPISGHKSVSWYQQVLGQGPQFIFQYYEKEERGRGNFPDRFSARQFPNYSSELNVNALLLGDSALYLCASSTIGQGASEQYFGPGTRLTVT.